Below are 17 T cell receptor beta chains sequenced from a single sample in a study of blood T cell repertoires in COVID-19. TCRdb's copy holds only in-frame clones and misses some; the assay was immunoSEQ multiplex PCR. The sample contains more than 200,000 clones, around 90% of which appear only once. The sequenced sample consisted of PBMCs or T cells enriched from blood (not recorded which). All receptors derive from a woman in her forties or fifties who had recovered from COVID-19.

This sequence joins TRBV12-3 or TRBV12-4 and TRBJ1-1, with 8 nucleotides matching TRBD1. V lost 7 bases and J lost 5; bases outside the gene matches: 6. The CDR3 has 13 residues. The CDR3 sequence is CASNQQGETEAFF. CDR3 nucleotides: TGTGCCAGCAATCAACAGGGGGAAACTGAAGCTTTCTTT.

V gene TRBV5-1 combines with J gene TRBJ2-1; TRBD2 matches 13 bases. The V and J ends lost 2 bases and 0 bases, in that order; junction bases with no gene match: 5. In germline, CDR1 is SGHRS, CDR2 YFSETQ. The CDR3 consists of 18 residues. The CDR3 protein is CASSLLAGGPGSYNEQFF. In nucleotides, the CDR3 is TGCGCCAGCAGCTTACTAGCGGGAGGGCCGGGCTCCTACAATGAGCAGTTCTTC.

The V gene is TRBV24-1, the J gene TRBJ2-3, with 12 nucleotides matching TRBD2. CDR1 and CDR2 from the germline V gene are KGHDR and SFDVKD. Trimming removed 4 bases from V and 2 bases from J; junction bases left unmatched: 3. The CDR3 has 16 residues. This chain's CDR3 is CATSELAGGPTDTQYF. CDR3 nucleotide sequence: TGTGCCACCAGTGAACTAGCGGGAGGTCCCACAGATACGCAGTATTTT.

J is TRBJ1-1 and V is TRBV6-5; the match to TRBD1 covers 8 bases. The germline V gene encodes CDR1 MNHEY and CDR2 SVGAGI. The CDR3 covers 13 residues. With V trimmed by 8 bases and J by 5 bases, 7 bases remained unmatched. The CDR3 bases are TGTGCCAGCCGCAACAGGGGGTATACTGAAGCTTTCTTT. As protein: CASRNRGYTEAFF.

The gene calls are TRBV28 and TRBJ2-1, with TRBD2 as a possible D gene (6 bases). Germline CDR1 reads MDHEN; CDR2 reads SYDVKM. The germline V and J ends were trimmed by 10 bases and 4 bases, with 20 bases remaining between them. This CDR3 has 15 residues. The CDR3, as DNA: TGTGCCACCAGAAGGCCCCGGGAGAGGTACAATGAGCAGTTCTTC. It codes for CATRRPRERYNEQFF.

The chain has TRBV13 and TRBJ2-3, with 7 bases aligning to TRBD2. The V and J ends lost 5 bases and 5 bases, in that order; junction bases with no gene match: 13. Germline CDR1 is PRHDT and CDR2 is FYEKMQ (reference sequence). There are 16 residues in the CDR3. CDR3 protein: CASSHREAGIVDTQYF. CDR3 coding DNA: TGTGCCAGCAGCCATCGGGAAGCGGGGATTGTAGATACGCAGTATTTT.

The V and J genes are TRBV6-5 and TRBJ2-3; tentative D call: TRBD1 (6 bases). V dropped 4 bases and J dropped 13 bases, with 12 bases sitting between them. Germline V gene lookup returns CDR1 MNHEY and CDR2 SVGAGI. This CDR3 spans 11 amino acids. The CDR3 region has the DNA TGTGCCAGCAGTTTCGGACAGAAGGAGTATTTT. The encoded protein is CASSFGQKEYF.

This rearrangement joins TRBV27 to TRBJ1-1; D is undetermined. CDR3 length: 13 amino acids. Germline CDR1 and CDR2: MNHEY and SMNVEV (reference sequence). V dropped 8 bases and J dropped 3 bases, with 13 bases sitting between them. CDR3 residues: CASSFREDTEAFF. In nucleotides, the CDR3 is TGTGCCAGCTCCTTCCGGGAAGACACTGAAGCTTTCTTT.

The CDR3 spells CASSGVAGDGTGELFF. Here the CDR3 DNA reads TGCGCCAGCAGCGGAGTAGCGGGAGACGGAACCGGGGAGCTGTTTTTT. V gene TRBV5-1 combines with J gene TRBJ2-2; TRBD2 agrees at 9 bases. Germline V gene sequence: CDR1 SGHRS, CDR2 YFSETQ. The V and J ends lost 4 bases and 5 bases, in that order; junction bases with no gene match: 9. There are 16 residues in the CDR3. The full variable domain, with the rest looked up from reference TRBV5-1 and TRBJ2-2, is KAGVTQTPRYLIKTRGQQVTLSCSPISGHRSVSWYQQTPGQGLQFLFEYFSETQRNKGNFPGRFSGRQFSNSRSEMNVSTLELGDSALYLCASSGVAGDGTGELFFGEGSRLTVL.

V is TRBV6-6 and J is TRBJ2-5, with D perhaps TRBD1 (5 bases). Looked up from germline, CDR1 is MNHNY and CDR2 is SVGAGI (reference sequence). The CDR3 is made up of 14 amino acids. The ends were cut back, 6 bases at V and 11 bases at J, with 22 bases in the middle. As DNA, the CDR3 is TGTGCCAGCAGATTCCTTCAGGGTTCAGGTTCTCAGTACTTC. As protein: CASRFLQGSGSQYF.

The J gene is TRBJ1-3, the V gene TRBV28; 7 bases agree with TRBD1. V shed 2 bases, J shed 4 bases, and the junction held 5 bases outside the gene matches. Germline lookup yields CDR1 MDHEN and CDR2 SYDVKM. The CDR3 loop spans 15 amino acids. The CDR3 nucleotides are TGTGCCAGCAGTTTAACGCAGGGGGTGGGAAACACCATATATTTT. Translated, it gives CASSLTQGVGNTIYF.

The rearrangement joins TRBV19 to TRBJ1-5; the D gene is possibly TRBD1 (5 bases). The CDR3 consists of 12 residues. In germline, CDR1 is LNHDA, CDR2 SQIVND (reference sequence). V lost 10 bases to trimming and J lost 3 bases, with 10 bases between them. CDR3 amino acids: CATRQSNQPQHF. The CDR3 DNA reads as TGTGCCACTCGACAGTCCAATCAGCCCCAGCATTTT.

The rearrangement links TRBV4-1 to TRBJ1-1; D is unclear. In germline, CDR1 is MGHRA, CDR2 YSYEKL. The V and J ends lost 6 bases and 0 bases respectively, with 11 bases between them. The CDR3 has 14 amino acids. CDR3 region: CASRGVGMNTEAFF. Here the CDR3 DNA reads TGCGCCAGCAGAGGAGTTGGCATGAACACTGAAGCTTTCTTT.

This chain connects TRBV4-2 to TRBJ2-7; TRBD2 might be the D (6 bases). The CDR3 totals 18 residues. CDR1 is LGHNA, CDR2 YNFKEQ, per germline. The V and J ends lost 3 bases and 2 bases respectively, with 23 bases between them. The CDR3, as DNA: TGTGCCAGCAGCCACGAATACCTAGCGCCTGAGAAACCCTACGAGCAGTACTTC. Protein sequence: CASSHEYLAPEKPYEQYF.

This rearrangement joins TRBV11-2 to TRBJ2-5; D possibly corresponds to TRBD2 (6 bases). V lost 5 bases to trimming and J lost 4 bases, with 17 bases between them. CDR1 and CDR2 from the germline V gene are SGHAT and FQNNGV. This CDR3 is 15 amino acids long. CDR3 in amino acids: CASSREGTAPETQYF. CDR3 nucleotide sequence: TGTGCCAGCAGCAGAGAAGGGACTGCGCCAGAGACCCAGTACTTC. The variable domain in full, completed from reference TRBV11-2 and TRBJ2-5, reads EAGVAQSPRYKIIEKRQSVAFWCNPISGHATLYWYQQILGQGPKLLIQFQNNGVVDDSQLPKDRFSAERLKGVDSTLKIQPAKLEDSAVYLCASSREGTAPETQYFGPGTRLLVL.

V is TRBV18 and J is TRBJ2-2; 9 positions agree with TRBD1. J was trimmed by 0 bases and V by 6 bases; bases with no gene match: 5. Germline values: CDR1 KGHSH, CDR2 LQKENI. The CDR3 sequence is 16 residues long. The CDR3 loop is CASSSRQGANTGELFF. The CDR3 bases are TGTGCCAGCTCGAGCCGACAGGGGGCGAACACCGGGGAGCTGTTTTTT.

The V and J genes are TRBV7-2 and TRBJ2-7, with 8 bases lining up with TRBD1. Germline V gene data show CDR1 as SGHTA and CDR2 as FQGNSA. J gave up 3 bases and V 3 bases, and 1 base lay outside the gene matches. CDR3 size: 13 residues. The CDR3 spells CASSFGQGYEQYF. CDR3 nucleotide sequence: TGTGCCAGCAGCTTCGGACAGGGCTACGAGCAGTACTTC.